These 4 T cell receptor beta chains were all obtained from the same sample, sequenced in a study of T cell responses to AZD1222 COVID-19 vaccine. Sequenced by immunoSEQ multiplex PCR; TCRdb stores in-frame clones only, minus some. Here the sample spans approximately 120,000 clones, about 90% being singletons. This specimen consisted of peripheral blood, obtained on day 0 of AZD1222 vaccination. These receptors all come from an adult in good health.

The chain carries TRBV27 and TRBJ2-7, with D possibly being TRBD1 (5 bases). Germline loops: CDR1 MNHEY, CDR2 SMNVEV (reference sequence). The V gene lost 7 bases and the J gene lost 0 bases, with 16 bases spanning the gap. CDR3 size: 15 residues. The CDR3 protein is CASTPWGGSSYEQYF. The CDR3 nucleotides read TGTGCCAGCACCCCGTGGGGCGGTTCCTCCTACGAGCAGTACTTC.

This chain joins TRBV7-9 and TRBJ2-5, with D possibly TRBD1 on 5 matching bases. The CDR3 totals 16 residues. CDR1 and CDR2 from the germline V gene are SEHNR and FQNEAQ (reference sequence). The V and J ends lost 1 base and 4 bases respectively, with 16 bases between them. CDR3 loop: CASSLGGPRALETQYF. The CDR3 DNA is TGTGCCAGCAGCTTAGGGGGTCCCAGGGCCTTAGAGACCCAGTACTTC.

This chain joins TRBV6-1 and TRBJ2-5; 10 bases are a match to TRBD1. Germline CDR1 MNHNS, CDR2 SASEGT. The CDR3 is 17 residues long. The trim removed 3 bases at V and 5 bases at J, leaving 12 bases unmatched. In nucleotides, the CDR3 is TGTGCCAGCAGTGATCCGGGACAGGGGACAACCTCGGAGACCCAGTACTTC. Protein: CASSDPGQGTTSETQYF.

This chain uses TRBV3-1 (or the pseudogene TRBV3-2) with TRBJ2-5; perhaps TRBD2 as D (5 bases). CDR1 is LGHDT, CDR2 YNNKEL, per germline (reference sequence). The CDR3 sequence is 11 residues long. V shed 0 bases and J shed 10 bases, with 6 bases lying between them. The CDR3 DNA sequence: TGTGCCAGCAGCCAAGACGAGGGCCAGTACTTC. Protein sequence: CASSQDEGQYF.